The source of this T cell receptor beta chain is a study of shared clonotypes between healthy human individuals. There are a few counts of this clone. Its antigen is unidentified. General study results and limits: Non-shared clonotypes displayed generation probabilities falling below those of clonotypes present in all four donors.

TCRdb's table, derived via immunoSEQ multiplex PCR, lists solely in-frame clones and lacks some. This sample has roughly 680,000 clones, with roughly 72% found just once. V was cut by 2 bases and J by 1 base, with 6 bases left in between. Germline CDR1 SGHKS, CDR2 YYEKEE (reference sequence). This CDR3 region has 13 residues. Sequencing was performed on memory CD4+ T cells sorted from blood. Subset described: CD45RA-negative fraction. The chain links TRBV5-5 to TRBJ1-1; D not certain. The clonotype originates from a woman in her twenties or thirties in good health. The CDR3 sequence: CASSLSSNTEAFF. The CDR3 coding sequence is TGTGCCAGCAGCTTATCCTCGAACACTGAAGCTTTCTTT.